Given below is one T cell receptor (beta chain) in context. These data are taken from a study of blood T cell repertoires in COVID-19. About the research overall: Sites in the United States, Italy and Spain provided acute and convalescent COVID-19 samples.

CDR1 is SGHKS, CDR2 YYEKEE, per germline (reference sequence). This CDR3 is 14 amino acids long. Trimming took 3 bases from V and 6 from J, leaving 15 bases between them. Under the authors' procedure: Amplification from reference gene primers served as the basis for estimated nucleated cell counts. The data were produced by immunoSEQ multiplex PCR, yet TCRdb's version contains in-frame clones alone and is incomplete. The DNA was the basis for D and trimming; V, J and clone size are from that table. This table holds 300,000 to 350,000 clones, about 90% found once. The sample taken for sequencing was peripheral blood. This chain links TRBV5-5 with TRBJ1-1; tentative D call: TRBD1 (6 bases). The origin of this receptor is a woman aged 18-29 years who had recovered from COVID-19. CDR3 sequence reads: CASSWDTGYAEAFF. DNA for the CDR3: TGTGCCAGCAGCTGGGACACAGGGTACGCTGAAGCTTTCTTT.